A selection of T cell receptor beta chains follows, all from one sample in a study of T-cell reconstitution after alpha-beta-depleted transplantation in children. TCRdb analysed the PCR reads with MiXCR anew, one entry per CDR3 protein. The repertoire holds hundreds of thousands of distinct CDR3 sequences, with roughly 13% as singletons. The material was PBMCs, mostly from graft donor cells, obtained 360 days after TCRalphabeta/CD19-depleted stem cell transplant. Every receptor here comes from a male patient younger than 18 who had a stem cell transplant for acute myeloid leukemia, so the T cells may come from the graft donor. The CDR3 runs from the conserved cysteine through the conserved F or W. Each record gives: clone size, J gene, V gene, D gene, CDR3 DNA, CDR3 protein. A D gene is named only where the DNA matches it firmly. The size field is filled for only some rows; it gives once, few, many or a size class.

NA TRBJ2-2 TRBV12-3/TRBV12-4 NA TGTGCCAGCAGTTCCCTTGGCGGGCGGAACATCGGGGAGCTGTTTTTT CASSSLGGRNIGELFF
NA TRBJ2-7 TRBV28 NA TGTGCCTTAGCCCAGGAGGGGGCCCACTACGAGCAGTACTTC CALAQEGAHYEQYF
NA TRBJ2-7 TRBV24-1 TRBD2 TGTGCCACCGGGCCTAGCGGGAGCTACGAGCAGTACTTC CATGPSGSYEQYF
many TRBJ2-7 TRBV4-3 NA TGCGCCAGCAGCCAAGGTACAGCCAGGATGACCTACGAGCAGTACTTC CASSQGTARMTYEQYF
many TRBJ1-3 TRBV29-1 NA TGCAGCGTTGAAGATGCTCTGGGTGCACGCGGAAACACCATATATTTT CSVEDALGARGNTIYF
few TRBJ1-4 TRBV7-9 NA TGTGCCAGCAGCTTAGCCCCCTTCTTACGCACTAATGAAAAACTGTTTTTT CASSLAPFLRTNEKLFF
few TRBJ2-2 TRBV5-1 NA TGCGCCAGCAGCCCGGGGTTCGGGACAACGAACACCGGGGAGCTGTTTTTT CASSPGFGTTNTGELFF
many TRBJ2-7 TRBV12-3/TRBV12-4 NA TGTGCCAGTTCGCCCGGCCCCCCCTACGAGCAGTACTTC CASSPGPPYEQYF
NA TRBJ1-1 TRBV15 TRBD1 TGTGCCACCAGCAGCCGCAGGGGGGGCACTGAAGCTTTCTTT CATSSRRGGTEAFF
few TRBJ1-2 TRBV11-2 TRBD1 TGTGCCAGCAGCTTAGCCCGGACAGGGGAAGGCTACACCTTC CASSLARTGEGYTF
many TRBJ2-7 TRBV7-8 NA TGTGCCAGCAGCCCCAGACTAGACTTCTACGAGCAGTACTTC CASSPRLDFYEQYF
few TRBJ2-2 TRBV4-2 NA TGTGCCAGCAGCACCGCTGGTGAGAGAGGCACCGGGGAGCTGTTTTTT CASSTAGERGTGELFF
few TRBJ2-3 TRBV11-1 NA TGTGCCAGCAGCTTGGAGGACATACTTAGCACAGATACGCAGTATTTT CASSLEDILSTDTQYF
NA TRBJ2-7 TRBV10-3 TRBD2 TGTGCCATCAGTGAGCCCCTAGGGAAAGCGGGAGGGATCTACGAGCAGTACTTC CAISEPLGKAGGIYEQYF
few TRBJ2-3 TRBV6-1 TRBD2 TGTGCCAGCAGTGAAGCCTCTAGCGGGCTGGGGGGTACGCAGTATTTT CASSEASSGLGGTQYF
many TRBJ2-7 TRBV5-1 TRBD2 TGCGCCAGCAGCTCCGGACTAGCGGGAGGGCCCTCCTACGAGCAGTACTTC CASSSGLAGGPSYEQYF
NA TRBJ1-4 TRBV7-2 NA TGTGCCAGCAGCTTAGGCCCCAGGGGACTTGGGACAAAACTGTTTTTT CASSLGPRGLGTKLFF
NA TRBJ2-1 TRBV20-1 TRBD2 TGCAGTGCTGGTCCTACTAGCGGGATTAACTACAATGAGCAGTTCTTC CSAGPTSGINYNEQFF
few TRBJ2-7 TRBV10-2 NA TGCGCCAGCAGTGAGTCCGGACGCTCCTACGAGCAGTACTTC CASSESGRSYEQYF
NA TRBJ2-1 TRBV7-6 NA TGTGCCAGCAGCCCAGTGGTTGTCAATGAGCAGTTCTTC CASSPVVVNEQFF
few TRBJ2-7 TRBV27 TRBD2 TGTGCCAGCAGTTCCCCTAGCGGGAGGGCCTACGAGCAGTACTTC CASSSPSGRAYEQYF
NA TRBJ2-7 TRBV21-1 NA TGTGCCAGCGGGGATACAGGGGGCACTAAATACGAGCAGTACTTC CASGDTGGTKYEQYF
few TRBJ2-7 TRBV29-1 NA TGCAGCGTTCAACCGGGACCGTCCTACGAGCAGTACTTC CSVQPGPSYEQYF
NA TRBJ2-1 TRBV7-8 TRBD1 TGTGCCAGCAGCCCGACGAGGACAGGGACCCCCTACAATGAGCAGTTCTTC CASSPTRTGTPYNEQFF
NA TRBJ2-7 TRBV5-1 NA TGCGCCAGCAGCTTGCTCCGCGGGACTCCGTCGACCTTTAATCCCTACGAGCAGTACTTC CASSLLRGTPSTFNPYEQYF
few TRBJ2-2 TRBV27 NA TGTGCCAGCACTAGGGTCCACACCGGGGAGCTGTTTTTT CASTRVHTGELFF
many TRBJ2-1 TRBV15 TRBD1 TGTGCCACCAGCGACAGGGTCTCCTACAATGAGCAGTTCTTC CATSDRVSYNEQFF
few TRBJ1-2 TRBV4-2 NA TGTGCCAGCAGCCAAGTCCGGACCACTAACTATGGCTACACCTTC CASSQVRTTNYGYTF
NA TRBJ1-2 TRBV29-1 TRBD1 TGCAGCCACCGACAGGGAAATGGCTACACCTTC CSHRQGNGYTF
few TRBJ2-1 TRBV7-3 NA TGTGCCAGCAGCTATAGGAGGGCCATGGTTAATGAGCAGTTCTTC CASSYRRAMVNEQFF
NA TRBJ2-7 TRBV15 TRBD1 TGTGCCACCAGCAGAGATTGGTATAATGGAGGGACAGGGGTTCCCTACGAGCAGTACTTC CATSRDWYNGGTGVPYEQYF
few TRBJ2-1 TRBV7-2 TRBD1 TGTGCCAGCAGCTACCGGGACAGGGGGCCTGAGCAGTTCTTC CASSYRDRGPEQFF
many TRBJ2-1 TRBV5-1 TRBD2 TGCGCCAGCAGCTTGGCAATCTCTAGCGGTGGAGGCTATGAGCAGTTCTTC CASSLAISSGGGYEQFF
NA TRBJ2-1 TRBV12-3/TRBV12-4 NA TGTGCCAGCACCAGGAGGGGAAGTAGAAATGAGCAGTTCTTC CASTRRGSRNEQFF
many TRBJ1-1 TRBV4-2 NA TGTGCCAGCAGCGAAGAGGGGAACACTGAAGCTTTCTTT CASSEEGNTEAFF
few TRBJ2-1 TRBV7-3 NA TGTGCCAGCAGCTTAACAGGGGGTAGACACAATGAGCAGTTCTTC CASSLTGGRHNEQFF
many TRBJ1-1 TRBV3-1 NA TGTGCCAGCAGCACCTCGGTGGACACTGAAGCTTTCTTT CASSTSVDTEAFF
NA TRBJ2-3 TRBV13 TRBD2 TGTGCCAGCTCTAGCGGGGGAGGGGGCACAGATACGCAGTATTTT CASSSGGGGTDTQYF
few TRBJ2-7 TRBV20-1 NA TGCAGTGCTGGGGCCGGGTCTTTGGGGCAGTACTTC CSAGAGSLGQYF